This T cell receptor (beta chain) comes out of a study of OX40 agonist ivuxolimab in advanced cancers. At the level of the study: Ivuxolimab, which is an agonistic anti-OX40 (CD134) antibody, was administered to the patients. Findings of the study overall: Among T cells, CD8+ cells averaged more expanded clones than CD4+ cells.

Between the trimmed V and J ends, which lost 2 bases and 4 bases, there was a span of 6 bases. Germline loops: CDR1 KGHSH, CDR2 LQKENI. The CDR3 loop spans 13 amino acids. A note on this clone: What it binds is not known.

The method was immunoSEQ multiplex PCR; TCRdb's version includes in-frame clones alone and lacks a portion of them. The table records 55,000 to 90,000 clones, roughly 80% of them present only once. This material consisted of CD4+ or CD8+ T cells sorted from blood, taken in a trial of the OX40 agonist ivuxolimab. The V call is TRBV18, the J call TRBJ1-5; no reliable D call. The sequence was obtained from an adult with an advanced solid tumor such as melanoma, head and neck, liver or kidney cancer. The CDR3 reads CASSPNMNQPQHF. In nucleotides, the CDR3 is TGTGCCAGCTCACCAAATATGAATCAGCCCCAGCATTTT.